This T cell receptor (beta chain) was found in a study of blood T cell repertoires in COVID-19. Per the germline V gene, CDR1 is SGHNT and CDR2 is YYREEE (reference sequence). There are 14 residues in the CDR3. The junction had 2 bases not matched to a gene; V was cut back by 1 base and J by 4 bases. TCRdb keeps only in-frame clones here, not all; method: immunoSEQ multiplex PCR. The table lists about 210,000 clones, around 83% of them singletons. A word on this clone: Within the sample, other DNA sequences also encode this same CDR3.

Sequenced material: peripheral blood. The chain links TRBV5-4 to TRBJ1-2, with 9 bases that match TRBD1. This sequence was found in a man aged 45-65 years with active or convalescent COVID-19. The CDR3 DNA reads as TGTGCCAGCAGCTTGCGGGACAGGGCCTATGGCTACACCTTC. Translated, it gives CASSLRDRAYGYTF.